This T cell receptor beta chain was identified in a study of blood T cell repertoires in COVID-19. Study as a whole: Italy, Spain and the United States were the sources of the convalescent and acute COVID-19 samples. PBMCs, B-cell-depleted T cells, or T cells were the source of the cDNA or gDNA that made up the material.

Germline assignment: CDR1 SGDLS and CDR2 YYNGEE. The CDR3 is 17 residues long. Unmatched junction bases numbered 13, after V lost 5 bases and J lost 2 bases. Authors' processing steps: The authors estimated nucleated cell counts from reference gene primer amplification. Only in-frame clones appear in the TCRdb table, and some are missing; sequencing was by immunoSEQ multiplex PCR. That table furnishes V, J and clone size, whereas the DNA furnished D and trimming. The sample contains about 230,000 clones, 65% to 85% of which appear only once. The sequenced sample was peripheral blood. The clonotype comes from a man in his forties or fifties with acute or convalescent COVID-19. The chain is built from TRBV9 and TRBJ2-3, with 8 nucleotides matching TRBD2. The CDR3 spells CASSPGSGTPFTDTQYF. The CDR3 DNA follows: TGTGCCAGCAGTCCCGGTAGCGGGACGCCTTTCACAGATACGCAGTATTTT.